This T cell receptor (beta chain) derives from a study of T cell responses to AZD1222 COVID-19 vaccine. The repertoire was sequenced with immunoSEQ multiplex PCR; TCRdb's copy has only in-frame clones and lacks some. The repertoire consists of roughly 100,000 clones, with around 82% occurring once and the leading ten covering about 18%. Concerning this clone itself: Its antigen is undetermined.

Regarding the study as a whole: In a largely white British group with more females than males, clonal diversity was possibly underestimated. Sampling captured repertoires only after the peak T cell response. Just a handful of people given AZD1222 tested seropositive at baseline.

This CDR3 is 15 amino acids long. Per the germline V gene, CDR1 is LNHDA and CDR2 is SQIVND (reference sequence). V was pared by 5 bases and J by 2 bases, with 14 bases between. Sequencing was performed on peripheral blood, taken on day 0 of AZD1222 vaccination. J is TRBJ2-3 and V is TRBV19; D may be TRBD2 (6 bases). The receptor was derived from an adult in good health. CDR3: CASSPPGLLTDTQYF. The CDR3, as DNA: TGTGCCAGTAGTCCACCGGGACTCCTCACAGATACGCAGTATTTT.